This T cell receptor beta chain was recorded in a study of blood T cell repertoires in COVID-19. Across the whole study: Both acute and convalescent COVID-19 samples were obtained from the United States, Italy and Spain. In each case, the material was cDNA or gDNA derived from T cells, B-cell-depleted T cells, or PBMCs.

CDR1 is MNHNS and CDR2 is SASEGT in the germline V gene. J lost 4 bases, V lost 1 base, and 7 bases had no gene match. This CDR3 is built from 16 residues. Per the study methods: Amplifying reference gene primers gave estimates of nucleated cell counts. Only in-frame clones appear in the TCRdb table, and some are missing; sequencing was by immunoSEQ multiplex PCR. For V, J and clone size, that table is used; D and trimming come from the DNA. The sample carries 210,000 or so clones, around 88% recorded once. The sequencing input was peripheral blood. The chain links TRBV6-1 to TRBJ2-5; 9 bases align to TRBD2. This clonotype was obtained from a man aged 18 to 29 with active or convalescent COVID-19. The CDR3 spells CASSEGGLAGRETQYF. DNA for the CDR3: TGTGCCAGCAGTGAAGGAGGCCTAGCGGGAAGAGAGACCCAGTACTTC.